Below are 6 T cell receptor beta chains sequenced from a single sample in a study of post-analysis software for immune sequencing data. Their antigens remain unidentified. Prepared libraries of TCR beta cDNA carried unique molecular identifiers. From the PCR reads, TCRdb called clonotypes with MiXCR, one entry per CDR3 protein. The sample carries hundreds of thousands of distinct CDR3 sequences, under 70% recorded once. Study findings and constraints: With TRBV5-6, TRBV5-1 and TRBV20-1 included, about five TRBV segments were more frequent in patients than in controls.

Sequencing was done on a sample of blood. The origin of the receptors is a girl aged 10 to 17 with multiple sclerosis.

The genes are TRBV20-1 and TRBJ2-1; no clear D. The V and J ends lost 5 bases and 5 bases respectively, with 13 bases between them. This CDR3 region has 13 residues. The V gene's germline CDR1 is DFQATT and CDR2 SNEGSKA (reference sequence). The CDR3 loop reads CSAPQPTNNEQFF. CDR3 sequence (DNA): TGCAGTGCTCCCCAACCCACCAACAATGAGCAGTTCTTC.

The V gene is TRBV7-6, the J gene TRBJ2-7; D gene uncertain. The last part of the DNA fits TRBJ2-5 better; the J call may be wrong. Germline CDR1 and CDR2: SGHVS and FNYEAQ. The CDR3 is made up of 14 amino acids. The CDR3 nucleotides are TGTGCCAGCAGCTGGTTTGGGGTTGGAGAGACCCAGTACTTC. Residues: CASSWFGVGETQYF.

V gene TRBV29-1 combines with J gene TRBJ2-3; D is perhaps TRBD2 (5 bases). The germline gives CDR1 SQVTM, CDR2 ANQGSEA. The CDR3 covers 16 residues. The V end lost 0 bases, the J end lost 0 bases, and 13 bases lay between the germline ends. For the CDR3, the DNA is TGCAGCGTTGAAGATCGGCTAGCAACTAGCACAGATACGCAGTATTTT. Amino acids: CSVEDRLATSTDTQYF.

This chain links TRBV5-6 with TRBJ2-5; possible D gene TRBD1, 5 bases. The CDR3 covers 15 residues. Trimming took off 3 bases at V and 1 base at J, with 13 bases between the two ends. Germline values: CDR1 SGHDT, CDR2 YYEEEE. Here the CDR3 DNA reads TGTGCCAGCAGCTCCGTTTATGACAGCCAAGAGACCCAGTACTTC. Translated, it gives CASSSVYDSQETQYF.

The CDR3 protein is CSAEDRQGKGETQYF. The CDR3 DNA sequence: TGCAGCGCTGAGGACCGACAGGGAAAAGGAGAGACCCAGTACTTC. The chain recombines TRBV29-1 with TRBJ2-4, with 7 bases matching TRBD1. The end of the DNA aligns better with TRBJ2-5, so the J call may be wrong. The germline CDR1 and CDR2 sequences are SQVTM and ANQGSEA. The CDR3 has 15 residues.

The chain has TRBV6-5 and TRBJ1-5; D is undetermined. The CDR3 has 15 residues. The V gene lost 6 bases and the J gene lost 0 bases, with 12 bases spanning the gap. The V gene's germline CDR1 is MNHEY and CDR2 SVGAGI. The CDR3 here is CASRGSGGSNQPQHF. DNA for the CDR3: TGTGCCAGCAGGGGGTCAGGAGGTAGCAATCAGCCCCAGCATTTT.